These 13 T cell receptor beta chains originate from one sample sequenced in a study of T cell responses to AZD1222 COVID-19 vaccine. Method: immunoSEQ multiplex PCR; TCRdb's copy keeps in-frame clones and lacks some. The table includes roughly 170,000 clones, about 86% detected once. This sample comprised peripheral blood, obtained on day 0 of AZD1222 vaccination. All receptors come from an adult in good health.

J is TRBJ1-1 and V is TRBV11-1; 7 bases fit TRBD1. V lost 5 bases and J lost 2; bases outside the gene matches: 11. Germline loops: CDR1 SGHAT, CDR2 FQDESV (reference sequence). The CDR3 totals 16 residues. Written as DNA, the CDR3 is TGTGCCAGCAGCAATGGACACCGGGACAGAAACACTGAAGCTTTCTTT. This sequence encodes CASSNGHRDRNTEAFF.

The chain links TRBV19 to TRBJ2-1; D is uncertain. The germline V gene encodes CDR1 LNHDA and CDR2 SQIVND (reference sequence). Trimming stripped 6 bases from V and 0 bases from J, with 9 bases between. CDR3 size: 14 residues. The CDR3: CASSLQDSYNEQFF. The CDR3 DNA is TGTGCCAGTAGCCTACAAGACTCCTACAATGAGCAGTTCTTC.

The V gene is TRBV5-6, the J gene TRBJ1-6; D gene ambiguous. V was pared by 0 bases and J by 0 bases, with 10 bases between. This CDR3 spans 17 amino acids. Germline CDR1 reads SGHDT; CDR2 reads YYEEEE. The CDR3 nucleotides read TGTGCCAGCAGCTTGGGCGTTGCTAGCTCCTATAATTCACCCCTCCACTTT. It codes for CASSLGVASSYNSPLHF.

The rearrangement joins TRBV9 to TRBJ2-7, with 9 bases fitting TRBD2. Trimming at V came to 4 bases and at J to 2 bases, leaving 10 bases not matched to a gene. Per germline, CDR1 SGDLS and CDR2 YYNGEE. This CDR3 region has 16 residues. For the CDR3, the DNA is TGTGCCAGCAGCTCAATAGCGGGAGAGCCCCCCTACGAGCAGTACTTC. It encodes CASSSIAGEPPYEQYF.

This chain links TRBV2 with TRBJ1-2, with D unclear. CDR1 and CDR2 from the germline V gene are SNHLY and FYNNEI. CDR3 length: 11 residues. Trimming cost V 5 bases and J 4 bases, with 5 bases left between them. CDR3 DNA sequence: TGTGCCAGCAGTTTAGCCTATGGCTACACCTTC. Translated, it gives CASSLAYGYTF.

The chain recombines TRBV5-1 with TRBJ1-6, with D maybe TRBD1 (6 bases). Trimming stripped 1 base from V and 6 bases from J, with 8 bases between. This CDR3 is built from 14 residues. CDR1 SGHRS and CDR2 YFSETQ come from the germline V gene. The CDR3 DNA reads TGCGCCAGCAGCTTGTACAGGGCTAATTCACCCCTCCACTTT. Protein sequence: CASSLYRANSPLHF.

The chain combines TRBV20-1 with TRBJ1-6; 9 nucleotides align to TRBD1. The V gene's germline CDR1 is DFQATT and CDR2 SNEGSKA (reference sequence). The CDR3 consists of 15 residues. After removal of 3 bases from V and 8 bases from J, the junction contained 8 bases not matched to a gene. CDR3 sequence: CSASVPGQGYSPLHF. CDR3 bases: TGCAGTGCTAGTGTCCCGGGACAGGGTTATTCACCCCTCCACTTT.

The chain uses TRBV6-7 and TRBJ2-3; 8 bases are a match to TRBD1. TRBV6-7 is treated as an ORF (open reading frame) with a function not yet certain. There are 17 residues in the CDR3. J gave up 1 base and V 5 bases, and 11 bases lay outside the gene matches. The CDR3 loop reads CASSPSRQGAGTDTQYF. CDR3 DNA sequence: TGTGCCAGCAGTCCGTCTCGGCAGGGGGCGGGCACAGATACGCAGTATTTT.

This chain uses TRBV28 with TRBJ2-5; TRBD1 agrees at 8 bases. J was trimmed by 4 bases and V by 2 bases; bases with no gene match: 9. CDR3 length: 16 residues. Germline V gene lookup returns CDR1 MDHEN and CDR2 SYDVKM. Written as DNA, the CDR3 is TGTGCCAGCAGTTTAAGGGGCAGGGGGCAGGTAGAGACCCAGTACTTC. It encodes CASSLRGRGQVETQYF.

The CDR3 loop reads CSVGYSSDSNQPQHF. The CDR3 bases are TGCAGCGTGGGCTACAGTTCCGATAGCAATCAGCCCCAGCATTTT. The V gene is TRBV29-1, the J gene TRBJ1-5; no definite D call. Per the germline V gene, CDR1 is SQVTM and CDR2 is ANQGSEA. Trimming removed 6 bases from V and 0 bases from J, with 15 bases in between. The CDR3 length is 15 residues.

This rearrangement joins TRBV7-9 to TRBJ2-1, with 7 bases aligning to TRBD2. The CDR3 is made up of 12 amino acids. The germline gives CDR1 SEHNR, CDR2 FQNEAQ (reference sequence). V was pared by 11 bases and J by 8 bases, with 9 bases of the junction left unmatched. In DNA, the CDR3 is TGTGCCTCAGCCGGCGGGGGTTATGAGCAGTTCTTC. Its protein is CASAGGGYEQFF.

This chain links TRBV5-1 with TRBJ2-5, with 9 bases aligning to TRBD1. Trimming removed 2 bases from V and 4 bases from J; junction bases left unmatched: 6. CDR1 is SGHRS, CDR2 YFSETQ, per germline. The CDR3 totals 15 residues. The CDR3, as DNA: TGCGCCAGCAGCTTACCTACAGGGGGCTCAGAGACCCAGTACTTC. It translates to CASSLPTGGSETQYF.

The chain has TRBV7-9 and TRBJ2-7; 8 nucleotides align to TRBD1. This CDR3 contains 16 residues. V gave up 5 bases and J gave up 2 bases; unmatched junction bases: 11. Germline V lookup: CDR1 SEHNR, CDR2 FQNEAQ (reference sequence). CDR3 DNA sequence: TGTGCCAGCAGCCCGAATTCCGGACAGGGCGCCTACGAGCAGTACTTC. It specifies CASSPNSGQGAYEQYF.